This T cell receptor beta chain was identified during a study of lymphopenia after photon versus proton radiotherapy. Study-wide findings and caveats: Proton therapy kept repertoires fairly stable, unlike photons, which gained effector/memory cells. After lymphocyte nadir, photon-treated repertoires showed oligoclonal expansion, especially CD8+ Temra. Better survival with proton therapy was suggested as possible, not demonstrated.

Profiled with immunoSEQ multiplex PCR; TCRdb holds only in-frame clones, not every one. Among 52,000 or so clones listed, 92% were seen once. Of note for this clone: Its antigen is not identified.

Germline V lookup: CDR1 MDHEN, CDR2 SYDVKM. V was cut by 10 bases and J by 0 bases, with 9 bases left in between. This CDR3 spans 12 amino acids. This TCR was sampled from a woman in her thirties or forties with cholangiocarcinoma. This specimen was peripheral blood, taken from a patient treated with photon-based radiotherapy. The chain has TRBV28 and TRBJ1-2; D is undetermined. DNA of the CDR3: TGTGCCATCCCAGGCGCTAACTATGGCTACACCTTC. It encodes CAIPGANYGYTF.